The clone carrying this TCR beta chain was seen just once. The antigen is unknown. These data come from a study of beta chain features in type 1 diabetes. Study outcomes and limitations: Among patients with Type 1 diabetes, TCRB CDR3s were moderately but significantly shorter in every one of the four CD4+ subsets.

The CDR3 consists of 12 residues. The germline CDR1 and CDR2 sequences are SGHTA and FQGNSA. V was pared by 1 base and J by 5 bases, with 3 bases between. Reverse transcription of all isolated RNA meant that expressed TCRB transcripts were sequenced. The assay was immunoSEQ multiplex PCR, and TCRdb's table has in-frame clones only and misses some. The table includes a few hundred thousand clones, around an eighth detected once. The sample taken for sequencing was naive CD4+ T cells from blood. This sequence joins TRBV7-2 and TRBJ2-1; D is uncertain. This TCR derives from a woman younger than 35 with type 1 diabetes. The DNA of the CDR3 is TGTGCCAGCAGCTTAGGGCACAATGAGCAGTTCTTC. Its protein product is CASSLGHNEQFF.